This entry is about one T cell receptor (beta chain). Its target is not known. Per germline, CDR1 SEHNR and CDR2 FQNEAQ (reference sequence). Trimming removed 1 base from V and 8 bases from J; junction bases left unmatched: 4. The length of the CDR3 is 13 residues. Viral peptide pools were used in the ViraFEST assay to expand antigen-specific CD4+ T cells, and sequencing came afterward. Following an approximately ten-day culture, CD4+ T cells were purified. The study found no prior SARS-CoV-2 infection in the vaccine recipients, who tested negative for nucleocapsid antibodies. Some 2.2 million PBMC per well received about 10 IU/ml IL-2 and around 11 ug/ml peptides in culture. Half the medium was swapped for IL-2 medium on days 3 and 7. Libraries were prepared by immunoSEQ multiplex PCR; TCRdb keeps only in-frame clonotypes and omits some of them. Of tens of thousands of clones in the sample, roughly 72% were seen once.

These data come from a study of vaccination effects on CD4 cells after COVID-19. Study-level background: Each participant was administered two doses of either the BNT162b2 or the mRNA-1273 vaccine. Findings and caveats of the study: Both infection-induced and vaccine-induced clones contracted markedly at late post-vaccination timepoints.

The TCR originated in a human donor who received a COVID-19 vaccine. Sequenced here: CD4+ T cells from PBMCs cultured with HCoV-NL63 spike peptides, sampled before COVID-19 vaccination. The chain couples TRBV7-9 to TRBJ1-2, with 7 bases matching TRBD1. The CDR3 nucleotides read TGTGCCAGCAGCTTAGTACAGGGGAAGGGCTACACCTTC. Translated: CASSLVQGKGYTF.